What follows is one T cell receptor (beta chain) and its context. Its target is not known. An end of the junction does not agree with germline; a read error may underlie this. These data originate in a study of cytomegalovirus exposure and HLA in healthy donors. Study results and limitations: The study labeled 164 TCR beta chains cytomegalovirus-associated. An analysis that was carried out later associated 16,951 TCR beta sequences with HLA alleles at 0.05 false discovery rate. Common viral pathogens seemed to be connected with several of the most significant clusters, according to a later analysis.

Germline V gives CDR1 SGHTA, CDR2 FQGNSA. CDR3 size: 15 residues. PCR primers comprised 60 Vbeta and 13 Jbeta primers. Profiling relied on immunoSEQ multiplex PCR, and the TCRdb table lists in-frame clones only, not all of them. The top ten hold nearly 3.5% of the sample, which has tens of thousands of clones, approximately 85% seen once. The clonotype comes from a man aged 25 to 40 in good health and CMV-seropositive. Sequencing was performed on PBMCs. The chain is built from TRBV7-2 and TRBJ2-5; perhaps TRBD1 as D (6 bases). CDR3 amino acids: CASSLAQGNQGTQYF. Here the CDR3 DNA reads TGTGCCAGCAGCTTAGCCCAGGGGAACCAAGGGACCCAGTACTTC. The full variable domain, completed using reference TRBV7-2 and TRBJ2-5, is GAGVSQSPSNKVTEKGKDVELRCDPISGHTALYWYRQSLGQGLEFLIYFQGNSAPDKSGLPSDRFSAERTGGSVSTLTIQRTQQEDSAVYLCASSLAQGNQGTQYFGPGTRLLVL.